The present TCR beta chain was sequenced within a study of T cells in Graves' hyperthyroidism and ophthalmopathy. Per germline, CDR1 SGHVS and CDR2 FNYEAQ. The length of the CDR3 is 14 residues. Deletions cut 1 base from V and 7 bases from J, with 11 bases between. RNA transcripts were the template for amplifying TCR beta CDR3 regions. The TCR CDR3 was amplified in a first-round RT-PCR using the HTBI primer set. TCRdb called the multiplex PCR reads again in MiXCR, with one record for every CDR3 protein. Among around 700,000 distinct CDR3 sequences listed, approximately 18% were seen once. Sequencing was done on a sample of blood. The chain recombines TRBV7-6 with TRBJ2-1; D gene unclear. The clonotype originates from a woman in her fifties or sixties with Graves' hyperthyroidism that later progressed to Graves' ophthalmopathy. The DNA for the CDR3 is TGTGCCAGCAGCTTAGATCAGGTGGGGAATGAGCAGTTCTTC. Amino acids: CASSLDQVGNEQFF.